A selection of T cell receptor beta chains follows, all from one sample in a study of T cell clonotyping in hematopoietic cell transplantation. Profiling relied on immunoSEQ multiplex PCR, and the TCRdb table lists in-frame clones only, not all of them. The sample yields roughly 20,000 clones, about 83% seen once. Source: peripheral blood mononuclear cells, taken before stem cell transplant. These receptor sequences come from a man aged 45-65 years with acute myeloid leukemia. Some clones in this sample may be carry-over from other donors' samples. Each CDR3 is given with its conserved first and last residue. The order of the fields is J gene, D gene, V gene, CDR3 protein. D genes are given only for firm matches.

j_call: NA; d_call: TRBD1; v_call: TRBV2; cdr3_aa: CASRQGAPYEQYF
j_call: TRBJ1-5; d_call: NA; v_call: TRBV4-2; cdr3_aa: CASSQESFSNQPQHF
j_call: TRBJ2-7; d_call: NA; v_call: TRBV27; cdr3_aa: CASSLSGRIYEQYF
j_call: TRBJ2-1; d_call: NA; v_call: TRBV5-1; cdr3_aa: CASSLVLADYNEQFF
j_call: TRBJ2-7; d_call: TRBD1; v_call: TRBV5-1; cdr3_aa: CASSLRDSTYEQYF
j_call: TRBJ1-3; d_call: NA; v_call: TRBV6-5; cdr3_aa: CASSYRGQSGNTIYF
j_call: TRBJ2-1; d_call: NA; v_call: TRBV4-3; cdr3_aa: CASSQGDSGYNEQFF
j_call: TRBJ1-3; d_call: NA; v_call: TRBV7-2; cdr3_aa: CASTGKPGNTIYF
j_call: TRBJ2-7; d_call: TRBD1; v_call: TRBV4-3; cdr3_aa: CASSQASGTGDEQYF
j_call: TRBJ2-7; d_call: TRBD1; v_call: TRBV5-1; cdr3_aa: CASSLAGDSSYEQYF
j_call: TRBJ1-1; d_call: NA; v_call: TRBV18; cdr3_aa: CASNQGGTEAFF
j_call: TRBJ1-2; d_call: TRBD1; v_call: TRBV6-6; cdr3_aa: CASSSNTGEGYTF
j_call: TRBJ2-3; d_call: TRBD2; v_call: TRBV10-2; cdr3_aa: CASSESPAGALSTDTQYF
j_call: TRBJ2-1; d_call: NA; v_call: TRBV27; cdr3_aa: CASSLSRANEQFF
j_call: TRBJ2-7; d_call: TRBD2; v_call: TRBV7-9; cdr3_aa: CASSLERGGAYEQYF
j_call: TRBJ2-7; d_call: TRBD1; v_call: TRBV7-3; cdr3_aa: CASSPTTRGGRDEQYF
j_call: TRBJ2-5; d_call: NA; v_call: TRBV5-6; cdr3_aa: CASSLVQGTLMKTQYF
j_call: TRBJ2-7; d_call: NA; v_call: TRBV18; cdr3_aa: CASSPPTYEQYF
j_call: TRBJ1-1; d_call: NA; v_call: TRBV6-5; cdr3_aa: CASSEGQRPEAFF
j_call: TRBJ1-6; d_call: NA; v_call: TRBV30; cdr3_aa: CAWNRREVLHF
j_call: TRBJ1-3; d_call: NA; v_call: TRBV21-1; cdr3_aa: CASSKRSWDRGVENTIYF
j_call: TRBJ1-4; d_call: NA; v_call: TRBV28; cdr3_aa: CASSSPGGGGEKLFF
j_call: TRBJ1-2; d_call: NA; v_call: TRBV30; cdr3_aa: CAWSAGGEGGYGYTF
j_call: TRBJ2-7; d_call: NA; v_call: TRBV7-6; cdr3_aa: CASSTDLLEQYF
j_call: TRBJ2-4; d_call: TRBD1; v_call: TRBV6-1; cdr3_aa: CASSDPGQGGFVAKNIQYF
j_call: TRBJ1-2; d_call: NA; v_call: TRBV6-5; cdr3_aa: CASSYFSGSYGYTF
j_call: TRBJ1-5; d_call: TRBD1; v_call: TRBV28; cdr3_aa: CASSRLQGAGQPQHF
j_call: TRBJ2-4; d_call: NA; v_call: TRBV2; cdr3_aa: CASSEWVQGEDIQYF
j_call: TRBJ2-5; d_call: NA; v_call: TRBV9; cdr3_aa: CASSSRSGSGETQYF
j_call: TRBJ2-7; d_call: NA; v_call: TRBV27; cdr3_aa: CASSSEPVLYEQYF
j_call: TRBJ2-1; d_call: NA; v_call: TRBV10-3; cdr3_aa: CAISEIGGNEQFF
j_call: TRBJ2-2; d_call: NA; v_call: TRBV11-2; cdr3_aa: CASSLERVPPSGELFF
j_call: TRBJ2-1; d_call: TRBD1; v_call: TRBV4-2; cdr3_aa: CASSQATGADEQFF
j_call: TRBJ2-5; d_call: TRBD1; v_call: TRBV5-6; cdr3_aa: CASSPYRDRGRETQYF